This note documents a single T cell receptor beta chain sequence. This clonotype showed up many times. Its antigen is still unknown. No much larger clone exists at a distance of one base, and base qualities are not known. The data stem from a study of human T cells and chemical hapten exposure (dated by TCRdb to the early 2020s). Context from the whole study: For sensitization, 2% DPC in acetone was applied to an approximately 2 cm by approximately 2 cm area of upper inner arm skin. Throughout the study period of 20 to 30 weeks, patients also received therapeutic DPC doses to the scalp every week. Patch testing was performed on the upper back with Finn chambers containing 0.01% DPC, and the patch tests were scored after 6 days according to International Contact Dermatitis Research Group standards. Most of the patients in the cohort were female, and the cohort covered alopecia areata with under or over 50% scalp involvement, alopecia totalis and alopecia universalis. The libraries were sequenced as a pool, and the TCR yield per sample differed mostly because of small variations in library volumes within the pool. In alopecia patients, the study followed how the peripheral blood TCR repertoire changed in vivo over primary and secondary sensitization to diphenylcyclopropenone (DPC), a hapten. Blood samples were taken from patients before sensitization (week 0) and then at 2, 6 and about 24 weeks after DPC sensitization. Around 30 alopecia patients provided blood for TCR sequencing at one to four time points (pre-sensitization, 2, 6 and 24 weeks). The research as a whole found: Because all patients had alopecia, a presumed autoimmune disease, the immune response of the patients might differ from that of healthy individuals. After repeated subsampling, the strength of the expansion versus patch-test correlation and the threshold at which it became significant changed. Compared with pre-sensitization or healthy control sets, expanded TCRs formed significantly more large CDR3 similarity clusters, which is consistent with antigen-driven responses. No change with DPC sensitization was found in the number of TCRs above 1 in 1000 frequency, and no evidence of global repertoire structure alterations was found. Patch test score correlated positively with the number of PT1 expanded TCRs, reaching significance at thresholds 8, 16 and 32 but not at 4.

Sample time point, as interpreted from the label and publication: pre-sensitization, week 0. The intended sense of this specimen's treatment or condition label: therapeutic diphenylcyclopropenone sensitization with weekly scalp DPC. At each patch-test visit, blood was drawn before the patch test was applied. Patients were considered eligible if aged 18 to 70, diagnosed with alopecia and deemed suitable for DPC therapy, and patients were excluded if pregnant. Total RNA was isolated from unfractionated whole blood collected in Tempus Blood RNA tubes. The CDR1 and CDR2 encoded by the germline V gene are SGDLS and YYNGEE. There are 16 amino acids in the CDR3, from cysteine to phenylalanine inclusive. Just CDR3 DNA is preserved here, 48 bases in frame from base 1. V loses 1 base at its end and J loses 2 bases; junction bases beyond the gene matches: 4. Libraries were built with RACE. Sequencing relied on a NextSeq 500. During library preparation, unique molecular identifiers were attached to individual cDNA molecules so that TCRs could be counted in a quantitative, reproducible way. Both TCR alpha and TCR beta chains were sequenced from each blood RNA sample. Turning to the authors' computational methods: A median of around 100,000 TCRs per sample was observed, with a range of about 20,000 to 690,600. V, J and CDR3 annotation of the TCR reads was performed with the Decombinator software suite. Every sample was subsampled to the same number of TCRs (28,000) for the PS versus PT1 abundance plots. Expanded TCRs were defined as absent before sensitization and observed at least eight times at the 2-week time point. TCRdb redid the processing of the public reads, applying fastp at Q25 and MiXCR, and retained in-frame beta chains. Every entry covers one CDR3 protein and lists the most common genes and DNA from its rows. It is TCRdb's table, rather than the study itself, that gives the V and J calls and clone size. The sample records under 65,000 distinct CDR3 sequences, roughly a tenth of which are singletons. Roughly 13% of the sample is held by the ten biggest clonotypes.

Sequenced here: whole blood, sampled in connection with sensitization to the hapten diphenylcyclopropenone (DPC). Here the chain combines TRBV9 and TRBJ2-3; 10 of the junction bases match TRBD2. The TCR originated in a woman aged 40 to 50 with alopecia areata. Some clones in this sample may be carry-over from other donors' samples. This receptor has the CDR3 CASSVNLAGDTDTQYF. The DNA is TGTGCCAGCAGCGTAAATCTAGCGGGGGACACAGATACGCAGTATTTT.